The TCR beta chain under discussion was sequenced for a study of molecular identifiers for immune sequencing clone quantification. In the study overall: In replicates, RNA from roughly 18,000 or 92,000 naive CD8 cells was split five ways, four sequenced.

TCRdb reanalysed the PCR reads using MiXCR and keeps one entry per CDR3 protein. In the table there are approximately 500,000 distinct CDR3 sequences, around a fifth of which are singletons. This clonotype has more than one count but fewer than ten. This sequence may be a read error, since a much larger clone differs from it by one base. The conserved final phenylalanine or tryptophan is absent from the CDR3, which likely points to a read error. The sample comprised naive CD8+ T cells from blood, with Jurkat cell RNA spiked in. Subset defined: FACS-sorted CD8+CD4-CCR7+CD45RA+ naive T cells. The TCR originated in a human donor in good health. Some libraries in this study had Jurkat cell RNA spiked in.

This chain's CDR3 is CASSHSGTAYEQYS. CDR3 DNA sequence: TGTGCCAGCAGCCATTCGGGCACCGCCTACGAGCAGTACTCC. The rearrangement links TRBV14 to TRBJ2-7; D gene ambiguous. Germline V gene lookup returns CDR1 SGHDN and CDR2 FVKESK. V gave up 3 bases and J gave up 2 bases, with 11 bases separating them. This CDR3 spans 14 amino acids.